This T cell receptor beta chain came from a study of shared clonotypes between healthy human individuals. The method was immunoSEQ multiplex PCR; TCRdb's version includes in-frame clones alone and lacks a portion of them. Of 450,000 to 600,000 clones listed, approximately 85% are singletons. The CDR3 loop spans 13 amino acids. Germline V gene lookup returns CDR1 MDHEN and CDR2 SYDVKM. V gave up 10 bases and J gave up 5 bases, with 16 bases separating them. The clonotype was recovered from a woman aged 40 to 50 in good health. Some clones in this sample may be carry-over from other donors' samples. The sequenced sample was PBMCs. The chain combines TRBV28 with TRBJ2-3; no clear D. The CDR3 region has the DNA TGTGCCACCATGACCCGGACCAAAGATACGCAGTATTTT. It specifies CATMTRTKDTQYF.